The 23 T cell receptor beta chains in this list originate from one sample, sequenced in a study of OX40 agonist ivuxolimab in advanced cancers. Measured with immunoSEQ multiplex PCR; TCRdb has only the in-frame clones, and not every one. This table has around 71,000 clones, approximately 86% appearing once. The sequenced sample was CD4+ or CD8+ T cells sorted from blood, obtained in a trial of the OX40 agonist ivuxolimab. All receptors come from an adult with an advanced solid tumor such as melanoma, head and neck, liver or kidney cancer.

This chain connects TRBV28 to TRBJ1-4; TRBD1 might be the D (5 bases). Germline CDR1 is MDHEN and CDR2 is SYDVKM. The CDR3 covers 14 residues. V dropped 0 bases and J dropped 7 bases, with 9 bases sitting between them. The CDR3 DNA reads as TGTGCCAGCAGTTTATGGACAGCTACTGAAAAACTGTTTTTT. Residues: CASSLWTATEKLFF.

The chain carries TRBV28 and TRBJ2-7, with D tentatively TRBD1 (6 bases). V lost 11 bases to trimming and J lost 0 bases, with 14 bases between them. Per germline, CDR1 MDHEN and CDR2 SYDVKM. This CDR3 is 13 amino acids long. The DNA for the CDR3 is TGTGCCGTTCTCGACAGGAGCTCCTACGAGCAGTACTTC. Translating it yields CAVLDRSSYEQYF.

This sequence joins TRBV18 and TRBJ1-5; no clear D. Deletions cut 3 bases from V and 3 bases from J, with 18 bases between. CDR3 size: 17 residues. CDR1 is KGHSH and CDR2 is LQKENI in the germline V gene. CDR3 region: CASSPAKGGLTNQPQHF. The CDR3 DNA follows: TGTGCCAGCTCACCGGCGAAAGGCGGACTCACCAATCAGCCCCAGCATTTT. The full variable domain, with the rest looked up from reference TRBV18 and TRBJ1-5, is NAGVMQNPRHLVRRRGQEARLRCSPMKGHSHVYWYRQLPEEGLKFMVYLQKENIIDESGMPKERFSAEFPKEGPSILRIQQVVRGDSAAYFCASSPAKGGLTNQPQHFGDGTRLSIL.

V usage is TRBV28 and J usage is TRBJ1-6; 7 bases are a match to TRBD1. The germline CDR1 and CDR2 sequences are MDHEN and SYDVKM. V shed 6 bases, J shed 7 bases, and the junction held 9 bases outside the gene matches. CDR3 length: 15 residues. The CDR3: CASRETGKGNSPLHF. The CDR3 coding sequence is TGTGCCAGCAGGGAGACAGGGAAAGGCAATTCACCCCTCCACTTT.

The V and J genes are TRBV19 and TRBJ2-7; the match to TRBD2 covers 8 bases. Germline loops: CDR1 LNHDA, CDR2 SQIVND (reference sequence). Unmatched junction bases numbered 6, after V lost 3 bases and J lost 2 bases. This CDR3 has 15 amino acids. CDR3 nucleotide sequence: TGTGCCAGTAGTATCGGCGGGACTAGTACCTACGAGCAGTACTTC. This sequence encodes CASSIGGTSTYEQYF.

The chain employs TRBV7-2 and TRBJ1-2; D unclear. V was shortened by 5 bases and J by 0 bases, with 13 bases between the two germline ends. Germline CDR1 reads SGHTA; CDR2 reads FQGNSA. There are 15 residues in the CDR3. CDR3 coding DNA: TGTGCCAGCAGCCCAAAGAGTACAGCTAACTATGGCTACACCTTC. It specifies CASSPKSTANYGYTF.

The V gene is TRBV5-6, the J gene TRBJ2-5, with D possibly TRBD2 on 6 matching bases. V was clipped by 5 bases and J by 0 bases, with 8 bases between them. Germline-derived CDR1 and CDR2 are SGHDT and YYEEEE. The CDR3 loop spans 13 amino acids. The CDR3 nucleotides read TGTGCCAGCAGTCCGGGAGACCAAGAGACCCAGTACTTC. Residues: CASSPGDQETQYF.

The chain uses TRBV11-2 and TRBJ1-1, with no clear D. CDR1 and CDR2 (germline): SGHAT, FQNNGV. V was cut by 1 base and J by 6 bases, with 12 bases left in between. There are 14 residues in the CDR3. The CDR3 bases are TGTGCCAGCAGCTTAGCTCTGGGGAGGGCTGAAGCTTTCTTT. Encoded protein: CASSLALGRAEAFF.

The rearrangement links TRBV2 to TRBJ2-7; D unresolved. V dropped 1 base and J dropped 6 bases, with 7 bases sitting between them. CDR1 SNHLY and CDR2 FYNNEI come from the germline V gene. The CDR3 loop spans 12 amino acids. The DNA for the CDR3 is TGTGCCAGCAGTGAAGTTGGACCCGAGCAGTACTTC. Amino acids: CASSEVGPEQYF.

The chain carries TRBV11-2 and TRBJ2-7; D not certain. Germline V lookup: CDR1 SGHAT, CDR2 FQNNGV. V was cut by 5 bases and J by 2 bases, with 4 bases left in between. The CDR3 length is 11 residues. The CDR3 reads CASSLTYEQYF. CDR3 coding DNA: TGTGCCAGCAGCCTAACCTACGAGCAGTACTTC.

This clone was seen once. This chain joins TRBV6-1 and TRBJ2-5; the D is unclear. Per germline, CDR1 MNHNS and CDR2 SASEGT. This CDR3 region has 11 residues. Trimming took off 8 bases at V and 1 base at J, with 5 bases between the two ends. The DNA of the CDR3 is TGTGCCAGCTCCGCCCAAGAGACCCAGTACTTC. As protein: CASSAQETQYF.

The rearrangement uses TRBV27 and TRBJ1-6, with a tentative D call TRBD1 (6 bases). The germline gives CDR1 MNHEY, CDR2 SMNVEV (reference sequence). This CDR3 is built from 14 residues. Trimming removed 2 bases from V and 8 bases from J, with 10 bases in between. Here the CDR3 reads CASSLTGKDSPLHF. The CDR3 nucleotides read TGTGCCAGCAGTTTAACAGGGAAGGATTCACCCCTCCACTTT.

The V and J genes are TRBV23-1 and TRBJ2-1; TRBD1 aligns across 7 bases. TRBV23-1 belongs to the ORF category, with a function that is uncertain. After removal of 6 bases from V and 5 bases from J, the junction contained 13 bases not matched to a gene. The CDR3 consists of 16 residues. The CDR3 DNA reads TGCGCCAGCAGCCCAGACGGGACAGCCGTCAACAATGAGCAGTTCTTC. This encodes CASSPDGTAVNNEQFF.

The genes are TRBV7-3 and TRBJ2-2; tentatively, D is TRBD2 (6 bases). Per the germline V gene, CDR1 is SGHTA and CDR2 is FQGTGA. V lost 3 bases, J lost 1 base, and 12 bases lay in between. CDR3 length equals 16 residues. CDR3 sequence (DNA): TGTGCCAGCAGCTTTCGGACTACTAGGAACACCGGGGAGCTGTTTTTT. This codes for CASSFRTTRNTGELFF.

The rearrangement joins TRBV30 to TRBJ1-2; possibly TRBD1 for D (5 bases). The CDR3 is 12 residues long. Germline CDR1 and CDR2: GTSNPN and SVGIG (reference sequence). Trimming removed 6 bases at V and 5 bases at J, with 13 bases between. CDR3 nucleotide sequence: TGTGCCTGTCCCGCGGGGGTTTATGGCTACACCTTC. Translation gives CACPAGVYGYTF. Full variable domain (outside the CDR3, taken from reference TRBV30 and TRBJ1-2): SQTIHQWPATLVQPVGSPLSLECTVEGTSNPNLYWYRQAAGRGLQLLFYSVGIGQISSEVPQNLSASRPQDRQFILSSKKLLLSDSGFYLCACPAGVYGYTFGSGTRLTVV.

This clone was seen only a few times. This rearrangement joins TRBV7-9 to TRBJ1-5, with a weak D call TRBD1 (6 bases). The CDR3 runs 14 residues. Germline assignment: CDR1 SEHNR and CDR2 FQNEAQ (reference sequence). Trimming removed 5 bases from V and 5 bases from J, with 13 bases in between. The CDR3 reads CASSPDGGDQPQHF. DNA for the CDR3: TGTGCCAGCAGCCCCGACGGGGGCGATCAGCCCCAGCATTTT.

The table lists this clone with a count of one. J is TRBJ2-5 and V is TRBV7-2; TRBD1 might be the D (6 bases). The V gene lost 8 bases and the J gene lost 5 bases, with 9 bases spanning the gap. Germline loops: CDR1 SGHTA, CDR2 FQGNSA. The CDR3 loop spans 11 amino acids. CDR3 loop: CASSRGETQYF. CDR3 coding DNA: TGTGCCAGCTCAAGGGGGGAGACCCAGTACTTC.

This clone occurred once. The V call is TRBV19, the J call TRBJ1-2; D not resolved. V lost 2 bases to trimming and J lost 8 bases, with 12 bases between them. The CDR3 loop spans 13 amino acids. Germline V CDR1 and CDR2: LNHDA, SQIVND (reference sequence). DNA for the CDR3: TGTGCCAGTAGTATACTCGGAGGAGAGGGCTACACCTTC. This gives the protein CASSILGGEGYTF. Full variable domain (remainder filled in from reference TRBV19 and TRBJ1-2): DGGITQSPKYLFRKEGQNVTLSCEQNLNHDAMYWYRQDPGQGLRLIYYSQIVNDFQKGDIAEGYSVSREKKESFPLTVTSAQKNPTAFYLCASSILGGEGYTFGSGTRLTVV.

This chain uses TRBV19 with TRBJ1-4; maybe TRBD1 (6 bases). The CDR3 loop spans 14 amino acids. CDR1 LNHDA and CDR2 SQIVND come from the germline V gene (reference sequence). V lost 9 bases and J 8 bases, leaving 19 bases between the germline ends. In DNA form, the CDR3 reads TGTGCCAGCCGTTTAGGGGGGTCAGGAGAAAAACTGTTTTTT. Protein product: CASRLGGSGEKLFF.

This rearrangement joins TRBV29-1 to TRBJ2-3, with 7 bases that match TRBD2. The CDR3 spans 13 residues. V was clipped by 4 bases and J by 2 bases; unmatched bases: 3. Germline V gene lookup returns CDR1 SQVTM and CDR2 ANQGSEA. In nucleotides, the CDR3 is TGCAGCGTTGTAAGCGGGACCACAGATACGCAGTATTTT. Translating gives CSVVSGTTDTQYF.

The chain carries TRBV7-6 and TRBJ2-7; perhaps TRBD1 as D (6 bases). CDR1 SGHVS and CDR2 FNYEAQ come from the germline V gene. V was trimmed by 1 base and J by 1 base, leaving 11 bases between them. The CDR3 totals 15 residues. The CDR3 sequence: CASSLGQAQSYEQYF. CDR3 nucleotide sequence: TGTGCCAGCAGCTTAGGACAGGCCCAGTCCTACGAGCAGTACTTC.

This clone has just one count. The genes are TRBV28 and TRBJ1-3, with 7 bases fitting TRBD1. There are 19 residues in the CDR3. V was clipped by 6 bases and J by 0 bases; unmatched bases: 17. Per the germline V gene, CDR1 is MDHEN and CDR2 is SYDVKM. The CDR3 DNA is TGTGCCAGCAGAAACTACGAGGACAGGCTTACCCCCTCTGGAAACACCATATATTTT. Translation: CASRNYEDRLTPSGNTIYF.

This chain joins TRBV18 and TRBJ1-4, with a weak D call TRBD1 (5 bases). Germline loops: CDR1 KGHSH, CDR2 LQKENI. This CDR3 spans 14 amino acids. V lost 5 bases and J lost 8, with 15 bases in between. The CDR3 DNA follows: TGTGCCAGCTCATCCGGGACCGAGGAGGAAAAACTGTTTTTT. It specifies CASSSGTEEEKLFF.